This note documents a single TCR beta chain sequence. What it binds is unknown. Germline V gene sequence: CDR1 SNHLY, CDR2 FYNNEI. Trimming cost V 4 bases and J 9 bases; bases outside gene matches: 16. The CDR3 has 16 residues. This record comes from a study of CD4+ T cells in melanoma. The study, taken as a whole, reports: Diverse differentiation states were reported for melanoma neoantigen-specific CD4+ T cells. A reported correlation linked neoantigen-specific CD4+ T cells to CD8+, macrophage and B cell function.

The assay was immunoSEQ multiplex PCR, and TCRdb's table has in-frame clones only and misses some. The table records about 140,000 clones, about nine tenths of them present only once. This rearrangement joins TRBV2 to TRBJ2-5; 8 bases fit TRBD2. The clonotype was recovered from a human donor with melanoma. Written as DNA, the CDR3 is TGTGCCAGCAGTGTACCGGGGGGGGCACCTCTGTCGGCCCAGTACTTC. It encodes CASSVPGGAPLSAQYF.